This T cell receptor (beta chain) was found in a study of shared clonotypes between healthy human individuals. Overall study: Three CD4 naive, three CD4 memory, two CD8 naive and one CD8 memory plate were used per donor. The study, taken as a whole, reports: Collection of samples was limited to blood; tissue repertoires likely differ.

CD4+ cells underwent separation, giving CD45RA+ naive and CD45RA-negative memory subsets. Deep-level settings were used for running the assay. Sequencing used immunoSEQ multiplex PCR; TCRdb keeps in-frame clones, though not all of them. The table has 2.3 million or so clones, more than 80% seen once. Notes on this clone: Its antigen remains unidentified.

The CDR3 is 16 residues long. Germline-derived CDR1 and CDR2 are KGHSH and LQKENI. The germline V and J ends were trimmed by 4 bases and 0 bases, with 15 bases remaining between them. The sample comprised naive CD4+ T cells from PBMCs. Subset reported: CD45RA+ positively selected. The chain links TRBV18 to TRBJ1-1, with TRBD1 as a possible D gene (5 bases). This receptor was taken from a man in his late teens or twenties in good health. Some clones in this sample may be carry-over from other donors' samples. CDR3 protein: CASSRSQTDMNTEAFF. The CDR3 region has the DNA TGTGCCAGCTCACGATCCCAGACGGACATGAACACTGAAGCTTTCTTT.